The following is a TCR beta chain sequence with its context. Its antigen is unidentified. It was with 60 Vbeta and 13 Jbeta primers that the PCR ran. Study processing details: Roughly 10 million shared chains were among around 80 million unique TCR beta chains counted in a later analysis. The table came from immunoSEQ multiplex PCR; TCRdb's copy has only in-frame clones and leaves some out. V and J calls and clone size are copied from that table; D and trimming were computed from the DNA. Found here are approximately 110,000 clones, around 70% of them singletons; the top ten hold 4.1%. The germline gives CDR1 GTSNPN, CDR2 SVGIG (reference sequence). The CDR3 contains 14 residues. The trim removed 5 bases at V and 9 bases at J, leaving 11 bases unmatched. The data derive from a study of cytomegalovirus exposure and HLA in healthy donors. Study observations and caveats: Researchers catalogued approximately 160 TCR beta chains as cytomegalovirus-associated. Later on, an analysis found that several of the most significant clusters appeared to be linked to common viral pathogens, which included parvovirus B19.

The receptor was isolated from a woman aged 40 to 49 in good health and CMV-seronegative. Sequencing was done on a sample of PBMCs. The chain joins TRBV30 to TRBJ1-3, with 9 bases fitting TRBD1. CDR3 sequence reads: CAWGMDRGRCTIYF. CDR3 sequence (DNA): TGTGCCTGGGGGATGGACAGGGGTCGTTGCACCATATATTTT.